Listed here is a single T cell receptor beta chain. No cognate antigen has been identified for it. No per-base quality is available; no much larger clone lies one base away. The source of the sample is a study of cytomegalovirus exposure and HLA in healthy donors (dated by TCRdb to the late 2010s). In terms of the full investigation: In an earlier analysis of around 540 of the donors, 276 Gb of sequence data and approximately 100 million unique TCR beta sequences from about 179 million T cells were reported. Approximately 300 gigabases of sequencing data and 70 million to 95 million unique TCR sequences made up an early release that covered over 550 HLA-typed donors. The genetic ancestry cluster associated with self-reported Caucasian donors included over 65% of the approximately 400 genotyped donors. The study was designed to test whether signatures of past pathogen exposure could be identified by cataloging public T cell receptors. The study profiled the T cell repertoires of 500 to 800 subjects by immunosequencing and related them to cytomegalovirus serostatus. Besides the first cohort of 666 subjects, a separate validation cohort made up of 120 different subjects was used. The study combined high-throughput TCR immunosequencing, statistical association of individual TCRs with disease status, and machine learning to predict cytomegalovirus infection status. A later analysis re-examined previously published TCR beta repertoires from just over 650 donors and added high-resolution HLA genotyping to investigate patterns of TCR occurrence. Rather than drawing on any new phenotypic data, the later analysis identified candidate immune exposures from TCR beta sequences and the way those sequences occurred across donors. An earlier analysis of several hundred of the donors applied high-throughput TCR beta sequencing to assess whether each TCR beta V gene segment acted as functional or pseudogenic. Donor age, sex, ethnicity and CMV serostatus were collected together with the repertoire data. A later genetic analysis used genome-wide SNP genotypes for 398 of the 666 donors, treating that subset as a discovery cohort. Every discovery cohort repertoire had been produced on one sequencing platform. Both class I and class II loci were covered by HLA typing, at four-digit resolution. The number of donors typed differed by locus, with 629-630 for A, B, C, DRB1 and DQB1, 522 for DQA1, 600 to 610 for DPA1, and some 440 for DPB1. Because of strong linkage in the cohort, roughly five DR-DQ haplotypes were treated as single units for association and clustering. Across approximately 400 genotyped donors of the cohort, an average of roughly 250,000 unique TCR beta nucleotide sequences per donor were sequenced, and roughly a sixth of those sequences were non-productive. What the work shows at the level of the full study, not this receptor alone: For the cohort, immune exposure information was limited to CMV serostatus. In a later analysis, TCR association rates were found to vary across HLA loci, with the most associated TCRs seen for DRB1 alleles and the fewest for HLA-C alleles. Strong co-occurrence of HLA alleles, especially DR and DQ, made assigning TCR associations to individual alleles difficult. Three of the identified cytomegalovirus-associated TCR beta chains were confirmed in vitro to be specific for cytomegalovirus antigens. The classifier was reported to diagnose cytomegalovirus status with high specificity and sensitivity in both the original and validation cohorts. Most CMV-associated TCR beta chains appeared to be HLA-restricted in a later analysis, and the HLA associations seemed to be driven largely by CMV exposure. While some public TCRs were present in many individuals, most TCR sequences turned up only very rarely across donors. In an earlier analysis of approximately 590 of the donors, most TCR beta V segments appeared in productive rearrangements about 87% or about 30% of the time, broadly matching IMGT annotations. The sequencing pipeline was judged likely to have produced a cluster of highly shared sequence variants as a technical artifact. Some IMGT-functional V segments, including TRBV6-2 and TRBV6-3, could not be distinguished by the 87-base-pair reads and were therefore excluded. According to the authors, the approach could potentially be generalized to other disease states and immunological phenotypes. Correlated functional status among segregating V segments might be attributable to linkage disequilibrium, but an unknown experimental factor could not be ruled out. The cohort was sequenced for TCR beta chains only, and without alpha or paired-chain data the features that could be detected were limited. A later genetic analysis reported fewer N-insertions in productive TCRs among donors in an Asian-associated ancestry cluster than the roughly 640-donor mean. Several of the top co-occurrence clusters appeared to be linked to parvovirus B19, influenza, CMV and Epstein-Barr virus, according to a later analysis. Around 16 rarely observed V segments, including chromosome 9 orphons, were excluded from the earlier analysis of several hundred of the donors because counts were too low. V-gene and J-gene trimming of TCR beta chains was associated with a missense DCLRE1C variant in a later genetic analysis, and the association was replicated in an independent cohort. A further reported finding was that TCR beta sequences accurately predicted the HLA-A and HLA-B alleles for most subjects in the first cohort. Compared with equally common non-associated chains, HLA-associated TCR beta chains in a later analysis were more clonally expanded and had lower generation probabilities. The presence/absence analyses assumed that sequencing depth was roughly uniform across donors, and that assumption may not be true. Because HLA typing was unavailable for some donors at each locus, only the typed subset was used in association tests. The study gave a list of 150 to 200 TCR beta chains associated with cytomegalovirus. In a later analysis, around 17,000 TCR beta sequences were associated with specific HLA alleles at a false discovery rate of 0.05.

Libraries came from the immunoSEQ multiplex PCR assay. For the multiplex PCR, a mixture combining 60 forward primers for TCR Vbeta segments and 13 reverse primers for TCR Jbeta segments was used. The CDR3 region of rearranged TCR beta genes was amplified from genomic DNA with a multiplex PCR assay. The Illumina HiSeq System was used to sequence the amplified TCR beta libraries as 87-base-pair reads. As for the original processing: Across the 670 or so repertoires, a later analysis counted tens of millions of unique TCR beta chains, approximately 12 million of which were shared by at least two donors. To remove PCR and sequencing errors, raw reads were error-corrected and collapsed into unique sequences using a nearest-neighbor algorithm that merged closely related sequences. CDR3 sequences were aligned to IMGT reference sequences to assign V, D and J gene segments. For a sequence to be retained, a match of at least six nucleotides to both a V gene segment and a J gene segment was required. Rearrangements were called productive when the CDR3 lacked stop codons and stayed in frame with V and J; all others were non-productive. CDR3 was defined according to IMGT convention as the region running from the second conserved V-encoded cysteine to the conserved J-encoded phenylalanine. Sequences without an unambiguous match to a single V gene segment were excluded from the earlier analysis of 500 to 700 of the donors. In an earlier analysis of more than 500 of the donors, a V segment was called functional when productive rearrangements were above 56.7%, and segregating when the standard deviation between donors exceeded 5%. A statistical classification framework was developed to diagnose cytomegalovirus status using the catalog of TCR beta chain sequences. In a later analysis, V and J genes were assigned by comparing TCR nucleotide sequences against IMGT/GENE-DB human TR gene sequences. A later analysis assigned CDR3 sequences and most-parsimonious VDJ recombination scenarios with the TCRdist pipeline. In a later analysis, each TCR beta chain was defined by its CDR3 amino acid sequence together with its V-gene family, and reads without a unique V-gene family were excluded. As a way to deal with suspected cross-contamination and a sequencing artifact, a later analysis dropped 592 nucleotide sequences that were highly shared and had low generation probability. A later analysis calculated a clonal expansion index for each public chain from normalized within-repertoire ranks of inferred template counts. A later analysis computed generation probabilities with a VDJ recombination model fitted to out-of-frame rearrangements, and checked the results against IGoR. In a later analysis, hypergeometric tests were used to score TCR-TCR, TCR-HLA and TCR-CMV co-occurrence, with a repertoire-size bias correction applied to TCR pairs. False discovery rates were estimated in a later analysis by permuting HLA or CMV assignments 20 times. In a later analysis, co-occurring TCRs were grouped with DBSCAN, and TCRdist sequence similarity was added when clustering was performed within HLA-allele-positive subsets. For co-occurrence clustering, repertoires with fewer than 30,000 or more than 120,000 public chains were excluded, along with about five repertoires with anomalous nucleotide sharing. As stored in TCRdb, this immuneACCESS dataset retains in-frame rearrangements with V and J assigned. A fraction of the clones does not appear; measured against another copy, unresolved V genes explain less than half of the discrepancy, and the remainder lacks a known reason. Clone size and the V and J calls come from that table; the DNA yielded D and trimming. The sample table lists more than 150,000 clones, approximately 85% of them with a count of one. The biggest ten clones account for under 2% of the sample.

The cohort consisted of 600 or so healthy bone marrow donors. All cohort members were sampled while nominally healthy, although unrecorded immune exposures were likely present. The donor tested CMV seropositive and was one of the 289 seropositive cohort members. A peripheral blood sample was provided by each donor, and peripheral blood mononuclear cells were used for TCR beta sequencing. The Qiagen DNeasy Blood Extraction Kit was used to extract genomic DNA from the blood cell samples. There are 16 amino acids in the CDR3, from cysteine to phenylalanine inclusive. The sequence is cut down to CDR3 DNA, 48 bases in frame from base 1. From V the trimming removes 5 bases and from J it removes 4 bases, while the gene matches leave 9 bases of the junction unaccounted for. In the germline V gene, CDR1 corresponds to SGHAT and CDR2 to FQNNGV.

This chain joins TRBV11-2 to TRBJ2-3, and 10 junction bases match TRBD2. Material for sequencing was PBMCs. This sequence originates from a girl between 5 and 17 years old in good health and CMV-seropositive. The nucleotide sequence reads TGTGCCAGCAGCCCGAGCTTAAGCGGGGGGGCAGATACGCAGTATTTT. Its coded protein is CASSPSLSGGADTQYF.